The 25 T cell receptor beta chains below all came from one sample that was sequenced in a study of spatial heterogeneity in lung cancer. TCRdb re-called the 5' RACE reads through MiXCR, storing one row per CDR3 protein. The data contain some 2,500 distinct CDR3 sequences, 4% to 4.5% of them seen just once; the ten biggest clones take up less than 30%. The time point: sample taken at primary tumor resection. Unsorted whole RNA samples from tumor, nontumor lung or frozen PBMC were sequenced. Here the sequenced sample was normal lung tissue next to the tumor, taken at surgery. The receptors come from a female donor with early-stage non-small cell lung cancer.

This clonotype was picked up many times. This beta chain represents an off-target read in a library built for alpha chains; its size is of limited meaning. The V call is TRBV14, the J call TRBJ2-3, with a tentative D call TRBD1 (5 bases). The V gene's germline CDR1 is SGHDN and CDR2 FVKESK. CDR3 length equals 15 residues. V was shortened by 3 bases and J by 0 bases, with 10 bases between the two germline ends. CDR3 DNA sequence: TGTGCCAGCAGCCAGGGGCAGTCTAGCACAGATACGCAGTATTTT. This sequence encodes CASSQGQSSTDTQYF.

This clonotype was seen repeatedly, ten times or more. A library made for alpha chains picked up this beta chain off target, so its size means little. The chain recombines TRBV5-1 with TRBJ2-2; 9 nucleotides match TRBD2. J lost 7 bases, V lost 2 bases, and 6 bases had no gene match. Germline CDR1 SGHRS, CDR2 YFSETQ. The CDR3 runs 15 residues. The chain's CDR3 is CASSFAGGPVGELFF. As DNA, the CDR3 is TGCGCCAGCAGCTTTGCGGGGGGGCCGGTCGGGGAGCTGTTTTTT.

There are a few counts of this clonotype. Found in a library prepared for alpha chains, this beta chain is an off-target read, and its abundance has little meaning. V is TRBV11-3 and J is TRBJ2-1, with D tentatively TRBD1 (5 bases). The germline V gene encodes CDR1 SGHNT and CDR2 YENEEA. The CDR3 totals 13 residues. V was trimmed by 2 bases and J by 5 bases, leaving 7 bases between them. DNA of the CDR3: TGTGCCAGCAGCTTACCAGGGAACAATGAGCAGTTCTTC. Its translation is CASSLPGNNEQFF.

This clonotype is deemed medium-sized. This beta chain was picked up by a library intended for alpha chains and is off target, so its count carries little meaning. The CDR3 coding sequence is TGTGCCAGCAGCTCTCCAGGGACCAACACCATATATTTT. It yields the protein CASSSPGTNTIYF. The chain employs TRBV28 and TRBJ1-3, with TRBD1 as a possible D gene (5 bases). CDR3 size: 13 residues. Trimming cost V 6 bases and J 7 bases, with 13 bases left between them. Germline assignment: CDR1 MDHEN and CDR2 SYDVKM. The full variable domain, in which reference TRBV28 and TRBJ1-3 provide the parts outside the CDR3, is DVKVTQSSRYLVKRTGEKVFLECVQDMDHENMFWYRQDPGLGLRLIYFSYDVKMKEKGDIPEGYSVSREKKERFSLILESASTNQTSMYLCASSSPGTNTIYFGEGSWLTVV.

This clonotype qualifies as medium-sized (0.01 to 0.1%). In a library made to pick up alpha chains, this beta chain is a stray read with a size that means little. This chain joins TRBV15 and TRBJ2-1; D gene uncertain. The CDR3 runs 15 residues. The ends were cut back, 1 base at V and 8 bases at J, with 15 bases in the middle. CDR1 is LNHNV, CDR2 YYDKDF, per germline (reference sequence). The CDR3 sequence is CATSRVARIEDEQFF. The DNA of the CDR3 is TGTGCCACCAGCAGAGTGGCTAGGATCGAAGATGAGCAGTTCTTC.

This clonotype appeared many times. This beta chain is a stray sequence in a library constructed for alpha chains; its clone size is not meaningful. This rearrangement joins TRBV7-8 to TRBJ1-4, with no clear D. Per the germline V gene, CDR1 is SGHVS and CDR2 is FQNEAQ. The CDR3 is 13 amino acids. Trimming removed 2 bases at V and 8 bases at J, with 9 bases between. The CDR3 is CASSLYPAEKLFF. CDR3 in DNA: TGTGCCAGCAGCTTATATCCTGCCGAAAAACTGTTTTTT.

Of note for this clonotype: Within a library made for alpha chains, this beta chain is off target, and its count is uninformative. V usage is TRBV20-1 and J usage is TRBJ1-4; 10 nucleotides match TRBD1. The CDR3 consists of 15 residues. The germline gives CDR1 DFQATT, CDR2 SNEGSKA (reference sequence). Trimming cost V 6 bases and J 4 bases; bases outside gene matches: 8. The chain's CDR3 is CSASDRGSLNEKLFF. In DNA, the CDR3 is TGCAGTGCCTCGGACAGGGGGAGCCTTAATGAAAAACTGTTTTTT.

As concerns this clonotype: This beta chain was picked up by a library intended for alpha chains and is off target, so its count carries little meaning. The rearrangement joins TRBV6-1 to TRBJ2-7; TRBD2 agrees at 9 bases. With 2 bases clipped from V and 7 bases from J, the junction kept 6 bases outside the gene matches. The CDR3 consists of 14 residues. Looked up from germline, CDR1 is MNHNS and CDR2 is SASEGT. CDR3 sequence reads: CASSELAGYKEQYF. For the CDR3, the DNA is TGTGCCAGCAGTGAACTAGCGGGATATAAAGAGCAGTACTTC.

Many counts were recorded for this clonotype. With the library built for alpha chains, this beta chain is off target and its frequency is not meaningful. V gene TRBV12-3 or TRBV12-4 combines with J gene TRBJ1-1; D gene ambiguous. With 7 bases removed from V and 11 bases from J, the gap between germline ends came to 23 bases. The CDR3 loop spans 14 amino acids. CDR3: CASNPFTTAHEAFF. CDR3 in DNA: TGTGCCAGCAATCCTTTTACCACAGCGCACGAGGCTTTCTTT.

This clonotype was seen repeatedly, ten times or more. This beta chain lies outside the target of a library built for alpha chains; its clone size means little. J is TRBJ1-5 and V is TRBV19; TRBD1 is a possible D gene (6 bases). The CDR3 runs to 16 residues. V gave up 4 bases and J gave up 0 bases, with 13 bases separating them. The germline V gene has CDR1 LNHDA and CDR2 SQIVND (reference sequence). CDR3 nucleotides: TGTGCCAGTAGTACAGGGGTGGATTCTAGCAATCAGCCCCAGCATTTT. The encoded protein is CASSTGVDSSNQPQHF.

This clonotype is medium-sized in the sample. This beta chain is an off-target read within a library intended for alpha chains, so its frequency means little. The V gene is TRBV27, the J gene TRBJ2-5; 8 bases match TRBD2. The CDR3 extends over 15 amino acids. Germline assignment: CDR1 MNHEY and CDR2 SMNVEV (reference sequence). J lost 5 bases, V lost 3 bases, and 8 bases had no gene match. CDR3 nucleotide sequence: TGTGCCAGCAGTTTGACGGGAGGGCCTGAGGAGACCCAGTACTTC. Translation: CASSLTGGPEETQYF.

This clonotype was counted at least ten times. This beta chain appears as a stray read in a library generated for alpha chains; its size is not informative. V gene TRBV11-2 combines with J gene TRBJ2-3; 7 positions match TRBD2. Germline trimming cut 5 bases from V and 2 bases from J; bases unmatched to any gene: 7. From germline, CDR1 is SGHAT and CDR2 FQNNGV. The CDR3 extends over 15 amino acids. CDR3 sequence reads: CASSPRGSDTDTQYF. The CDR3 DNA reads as TGTGCCAGCAGCCCCCGCGGGAGTGACACAGATACGCAGTATTTT.

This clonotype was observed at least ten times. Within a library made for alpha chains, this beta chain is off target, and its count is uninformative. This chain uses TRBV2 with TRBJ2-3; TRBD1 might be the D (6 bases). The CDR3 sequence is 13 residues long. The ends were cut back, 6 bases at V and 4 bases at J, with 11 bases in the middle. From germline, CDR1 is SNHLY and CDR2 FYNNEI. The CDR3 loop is CASRGTGSDTQYF. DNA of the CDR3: TGTGCCAGCAGGGGAACAGGGTCAGATACGCAGTATTTT. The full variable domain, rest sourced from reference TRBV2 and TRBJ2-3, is EPEVTQTPSHQVTQMGQEVILRCVPISNHLYFYWYRQILGQKVEFLVSFYNNEISEKSEIFDDQFSVERPDGSNFTLKIRSTKLEDSAMYFCASRGTGSDTQYFGPGTRLTVL.

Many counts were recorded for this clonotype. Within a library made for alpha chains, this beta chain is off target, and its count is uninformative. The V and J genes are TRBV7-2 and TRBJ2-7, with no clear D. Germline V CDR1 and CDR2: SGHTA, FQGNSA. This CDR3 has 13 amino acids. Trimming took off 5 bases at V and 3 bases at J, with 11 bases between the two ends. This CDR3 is CASSQIRDYEQYF. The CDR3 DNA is TGTGCCAGCAGCCAAATACGAGACTACGAGCAGTACTTC. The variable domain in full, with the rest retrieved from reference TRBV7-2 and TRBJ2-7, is GAGVSQSPSNKVTEKGKDVELRCDPISGHTALYWYRQSLGQGLEFLIYFQGNSAPDKSGLPSDRFSAERTGGSVSTLTIQRTQQEDSAVYLCASSQIRDYEQYFGPGTRLTVT.

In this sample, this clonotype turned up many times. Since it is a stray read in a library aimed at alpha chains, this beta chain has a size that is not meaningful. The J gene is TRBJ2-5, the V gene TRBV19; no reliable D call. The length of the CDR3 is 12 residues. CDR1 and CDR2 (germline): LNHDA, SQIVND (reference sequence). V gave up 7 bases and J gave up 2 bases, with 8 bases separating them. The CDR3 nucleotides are TGTGCCAGTAAGGGCGCACAAGAGACCCAGTACTTC. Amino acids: CASKGAQETQYF.

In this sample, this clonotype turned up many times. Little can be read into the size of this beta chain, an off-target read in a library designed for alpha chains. The CDR3 sequence is CSVPSRGAYNEQFF. CDR3 nucleotide sequence: TGCAGTGTCCCCTCGAGGGGTGCCTACAATGAGCAGTTCTTC. The chain carries TRBV20-1 and TRBJ2-1; the D call may be TRBD1 or TRBD2 (5 bases each). Germline V gene sequence: CDR1 DFQATT, CDR2 SNEGSKA (reference sequence). The CDR3 contains 14 residues. The V and J ends lost 7 bases and 2 bases respectively, with 15 bases between them.

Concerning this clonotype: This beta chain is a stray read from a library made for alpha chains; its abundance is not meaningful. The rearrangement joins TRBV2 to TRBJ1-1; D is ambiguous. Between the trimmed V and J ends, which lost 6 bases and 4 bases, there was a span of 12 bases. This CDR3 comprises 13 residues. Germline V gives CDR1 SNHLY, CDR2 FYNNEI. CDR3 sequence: CASSGRRGTEAFF. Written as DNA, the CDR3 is TGTGCCAGCAGCGGACGGCGGGGCACTGAAGCTTTCTTT. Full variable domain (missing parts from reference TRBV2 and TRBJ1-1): EPEVTQTPSHQVTQMGQEVILRCVPISNHLYFYWYRQILGQKVEFLVSFYNNEISEKSEIFDDQFSVERPDGSNFTLKIRSTKLEDSAMYFCASSGRRGTEAFFGQGTRLTVV.

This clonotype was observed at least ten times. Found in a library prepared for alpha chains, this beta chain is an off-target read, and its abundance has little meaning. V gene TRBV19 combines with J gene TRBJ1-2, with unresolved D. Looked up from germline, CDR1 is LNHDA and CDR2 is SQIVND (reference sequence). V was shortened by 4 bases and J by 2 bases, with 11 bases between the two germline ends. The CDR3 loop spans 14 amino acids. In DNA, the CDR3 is TGTGCCAGTAGTAGGTTTGAACGAAACTATGGCTACACCTTC. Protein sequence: CASSRFERNYGYTF.

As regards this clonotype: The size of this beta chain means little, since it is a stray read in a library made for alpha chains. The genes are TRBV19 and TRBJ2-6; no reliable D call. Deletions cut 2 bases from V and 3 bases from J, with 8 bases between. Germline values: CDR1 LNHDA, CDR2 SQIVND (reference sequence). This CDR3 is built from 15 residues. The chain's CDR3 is CASSIHRGGANVLTF. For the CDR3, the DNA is TGTGCCAGTAGTATACATCGAGGTGGGGCCAACGTCCTGACTTTC.

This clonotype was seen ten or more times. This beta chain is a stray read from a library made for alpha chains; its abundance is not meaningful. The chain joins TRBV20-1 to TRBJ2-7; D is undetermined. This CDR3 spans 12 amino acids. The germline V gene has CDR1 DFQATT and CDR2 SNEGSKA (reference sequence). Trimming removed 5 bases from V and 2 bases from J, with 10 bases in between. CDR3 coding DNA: TGCAGTGCTCCCCCGACCCCCTACGAGCAGTACTTC. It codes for CSAPPTPYEQYF.

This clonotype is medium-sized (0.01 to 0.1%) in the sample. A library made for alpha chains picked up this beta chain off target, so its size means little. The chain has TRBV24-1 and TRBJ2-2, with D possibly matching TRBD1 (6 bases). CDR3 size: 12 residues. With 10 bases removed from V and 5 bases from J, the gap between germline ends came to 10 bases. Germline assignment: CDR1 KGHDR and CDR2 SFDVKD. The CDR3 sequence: CATLQGTGELFF. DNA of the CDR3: TGTGCCACTTTACAGGGTACCGGGGAGCTGTTTTTT.

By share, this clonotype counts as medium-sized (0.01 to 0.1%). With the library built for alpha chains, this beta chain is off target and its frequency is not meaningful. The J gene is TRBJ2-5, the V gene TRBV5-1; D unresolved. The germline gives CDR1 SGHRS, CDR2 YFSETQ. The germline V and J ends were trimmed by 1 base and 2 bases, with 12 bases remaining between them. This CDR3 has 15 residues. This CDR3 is CASSLFGPDQETQYF. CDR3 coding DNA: TGCGCCAGCAGCTTGTTCGGGCCAGATCAAGAGACCCAGTACTTC.

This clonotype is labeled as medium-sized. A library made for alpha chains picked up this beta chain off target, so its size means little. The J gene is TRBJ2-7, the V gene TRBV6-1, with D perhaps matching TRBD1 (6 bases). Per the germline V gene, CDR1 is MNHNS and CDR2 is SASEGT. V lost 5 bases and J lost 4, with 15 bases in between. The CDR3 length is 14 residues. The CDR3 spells CASSHGQMGYEQYV. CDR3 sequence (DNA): TGTGCCAGCAGTCATGGACAGATGGGGTACGAGCAGTACGTC.

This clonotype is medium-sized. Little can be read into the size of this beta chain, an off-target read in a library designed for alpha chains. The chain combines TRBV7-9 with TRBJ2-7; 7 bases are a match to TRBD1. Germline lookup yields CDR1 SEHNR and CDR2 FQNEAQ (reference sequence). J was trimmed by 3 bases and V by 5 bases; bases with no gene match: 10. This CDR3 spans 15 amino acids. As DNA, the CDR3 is TGTGCCAGCAGCGCTCAGACAGGGAGTCACTACGAGCAGTACTTC. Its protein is CASSAQTGSHYEQYF.

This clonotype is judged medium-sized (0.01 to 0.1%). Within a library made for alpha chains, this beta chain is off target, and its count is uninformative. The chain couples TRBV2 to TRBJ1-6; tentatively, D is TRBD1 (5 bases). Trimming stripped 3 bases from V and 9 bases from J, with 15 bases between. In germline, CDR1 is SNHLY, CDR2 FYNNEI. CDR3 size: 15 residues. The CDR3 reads CASSDVPGESSPLHF. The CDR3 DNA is TGTGCCAGCAGTGATGTCCCGGGGGAGTCTTCACCCCTCCACTTT.